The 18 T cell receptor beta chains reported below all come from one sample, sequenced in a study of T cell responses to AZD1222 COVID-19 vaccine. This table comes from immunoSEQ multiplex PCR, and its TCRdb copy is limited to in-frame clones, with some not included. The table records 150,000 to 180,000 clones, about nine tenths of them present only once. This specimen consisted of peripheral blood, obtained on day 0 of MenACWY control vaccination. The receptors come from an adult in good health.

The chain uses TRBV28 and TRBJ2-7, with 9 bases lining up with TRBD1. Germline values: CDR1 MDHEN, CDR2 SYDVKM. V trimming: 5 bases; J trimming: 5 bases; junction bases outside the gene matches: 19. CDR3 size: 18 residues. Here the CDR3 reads CASSKTGGGGRKWNEQYF. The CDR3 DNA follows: TGTGCCAGCAGTAAAACAGGGGGCGGCGGGAGAAAATGGAACGAGCAGTACTTC.

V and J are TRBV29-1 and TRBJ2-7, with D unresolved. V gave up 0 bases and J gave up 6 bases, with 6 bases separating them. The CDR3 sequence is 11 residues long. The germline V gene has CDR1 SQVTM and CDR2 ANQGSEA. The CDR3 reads CSVEEHGEQYV. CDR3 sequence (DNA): TGCAGCGTTGAAGAACACGGCGAGCAGTACGTC.

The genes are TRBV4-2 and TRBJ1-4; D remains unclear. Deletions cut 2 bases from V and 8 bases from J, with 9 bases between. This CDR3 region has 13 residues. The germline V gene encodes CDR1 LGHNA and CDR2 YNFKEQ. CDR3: CASSQPAGEKLFF. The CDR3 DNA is TGTGCCAGCAGCCAACCTGCGGGAGAAAAACTGTTTTTT.

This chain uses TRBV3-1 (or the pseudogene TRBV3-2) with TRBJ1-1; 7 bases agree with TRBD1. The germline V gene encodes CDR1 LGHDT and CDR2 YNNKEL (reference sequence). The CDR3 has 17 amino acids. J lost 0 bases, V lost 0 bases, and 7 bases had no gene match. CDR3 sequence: CASSQDRAGGLNTEAFF. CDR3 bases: TGTGCCAGCAGCCAAGATCGGGCAGGGGGATTGAACACTGAAGCTTTCTTT.

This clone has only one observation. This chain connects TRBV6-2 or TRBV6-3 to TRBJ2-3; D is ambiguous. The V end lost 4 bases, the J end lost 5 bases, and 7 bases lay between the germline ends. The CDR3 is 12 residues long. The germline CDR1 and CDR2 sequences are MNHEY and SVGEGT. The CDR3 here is CASSLSRDTQYF. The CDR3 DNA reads TGTGCCAGCAGTTTGAGCCGAGATACGCAGTATTTT.

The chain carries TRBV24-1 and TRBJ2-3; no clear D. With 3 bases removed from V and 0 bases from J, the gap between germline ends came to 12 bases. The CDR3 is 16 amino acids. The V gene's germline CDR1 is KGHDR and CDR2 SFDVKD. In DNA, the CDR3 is TGTGCCACCAGTGATCTTAGAACTACTAGCACAGATACGCAGTATTTT. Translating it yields CATSDLRTTSTDTQYF.

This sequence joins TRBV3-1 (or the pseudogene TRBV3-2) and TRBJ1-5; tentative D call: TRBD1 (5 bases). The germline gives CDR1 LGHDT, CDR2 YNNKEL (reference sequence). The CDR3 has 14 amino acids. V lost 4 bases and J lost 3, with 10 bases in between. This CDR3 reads CASSPGGINQPQHF. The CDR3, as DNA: TGTGCCAGCAGCCCCGGGGGGATCAATCAGCCCCAGCATTTT.

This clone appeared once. This chain's CDR3 is CASTRTSGRGYF. The CDR3 DNA follows: TGTGCCAGCACGCGGACTAGCGGGAGGGGGTACTTC. The V and J genes are TRBV2 and TRBJ2-7, with 15 bases matching TRBD2. The trim removed 7 bases at V and 12 bases at J, leaving 4 bases unmatched. The CDR3 has 12 amino acids. Per germline, CDR1 SNHLY and CDR2 FYNNEI.

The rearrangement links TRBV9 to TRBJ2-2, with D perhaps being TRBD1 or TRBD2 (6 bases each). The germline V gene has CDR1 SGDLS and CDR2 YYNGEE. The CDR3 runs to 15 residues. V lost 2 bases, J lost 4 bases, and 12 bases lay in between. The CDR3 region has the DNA TGTGCCAGCAGCGTTGGGGGGCTAGGCACCGGGGAGCTGTTTTTT. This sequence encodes CASSVGGLGTGELFF.

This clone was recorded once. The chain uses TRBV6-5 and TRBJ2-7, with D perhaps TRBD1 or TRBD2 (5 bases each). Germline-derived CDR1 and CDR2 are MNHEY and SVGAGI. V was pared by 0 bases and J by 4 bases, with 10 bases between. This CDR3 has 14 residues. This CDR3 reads CASSYSPGTYEQYV. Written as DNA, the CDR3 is TGTGCCAGCAGTTACTCCCCGGGGACGTACGAGCAGTACGTC.

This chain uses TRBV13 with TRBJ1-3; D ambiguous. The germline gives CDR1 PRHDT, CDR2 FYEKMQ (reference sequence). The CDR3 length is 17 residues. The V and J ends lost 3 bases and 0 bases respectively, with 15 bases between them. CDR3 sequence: CASSFRAKQISGNTIYF. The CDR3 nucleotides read TGTGCCAGCAGCTTTCGAGCAAAACAGATCTCTGGAAACACCATATATTTT.

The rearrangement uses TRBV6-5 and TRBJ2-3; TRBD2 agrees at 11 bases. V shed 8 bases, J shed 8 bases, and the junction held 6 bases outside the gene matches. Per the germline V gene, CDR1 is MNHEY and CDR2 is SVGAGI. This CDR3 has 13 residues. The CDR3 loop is CASLAGGPGTQYF. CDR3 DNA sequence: TGTGCCAGCTTAGCGGGGGGGCCGGGTACGCAGTATTTT.

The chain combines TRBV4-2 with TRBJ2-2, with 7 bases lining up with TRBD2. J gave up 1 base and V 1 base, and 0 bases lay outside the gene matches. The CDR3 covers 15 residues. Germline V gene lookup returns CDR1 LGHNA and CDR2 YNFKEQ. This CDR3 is CASSQGEGNTGELFF. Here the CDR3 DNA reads TGTGCCAGCAGCCAAGGGGAGGGGAACACCGGGGAGCTGTTTTTT.

CDR3 in DNA: TGTGCCAGCAGCTTCCAGATCTCTGGAAACACCATATATTTT. Translated, it gives CASSFQISGNTIYF. V gene TRBV5-6 combines with J gene TRBJ1-3; D is unresolved. V shed 2 bases and J shed 0 bases, with 6 bases lying between them. Per the germline V gene, CDR1 is SGHDT and CDR2 is YYEEEE. CDR3 length: 14 residues. The whole variable domain, filled in from reference TRBV5-6 and TRBJ1-3, reads DAGVTQSPTHLIKTRGQQVTLRCSPKSGHDTVSWYQQALGQGPQFIFQYYEEEERQRGNFPDRFSGHQFPNYSSELNVNALLLGDSALYLCASSFQISGNTIYFGEGSWLTVV.

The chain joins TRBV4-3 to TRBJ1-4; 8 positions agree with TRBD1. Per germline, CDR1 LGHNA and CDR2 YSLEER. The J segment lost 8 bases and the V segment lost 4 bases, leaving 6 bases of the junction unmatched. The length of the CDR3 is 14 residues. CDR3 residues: CASSPGQGNEKLFF. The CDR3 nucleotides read TGCGCCAGCAGCCCCGGACAGGGAAACGAAAAACTGTTTTTT.

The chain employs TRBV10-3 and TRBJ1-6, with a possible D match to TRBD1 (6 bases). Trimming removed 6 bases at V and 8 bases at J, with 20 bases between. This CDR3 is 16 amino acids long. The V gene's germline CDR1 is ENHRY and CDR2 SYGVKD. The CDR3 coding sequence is TGTGCCATCAGCCACAGGGAAGGCGGATTAGATTCACCCCTCCACTTT. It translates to CAISHREGGLDSPLHF.

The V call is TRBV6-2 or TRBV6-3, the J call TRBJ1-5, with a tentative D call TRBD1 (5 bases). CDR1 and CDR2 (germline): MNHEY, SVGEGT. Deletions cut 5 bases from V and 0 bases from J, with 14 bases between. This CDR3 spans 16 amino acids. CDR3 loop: CASSRDRLYSNQPQHF. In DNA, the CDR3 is TGTGCCAGCAGTCGCGACAGATTATATAGCAATCAGCCCCAGCATTTT.

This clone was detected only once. The chain's CDR3 is CASSLLGQGKNIQYF. CDR3 coding DNA: TGTGCCAGCAGTTTACTGGGACAGGGGAAAAACATTCAGTACTTC. The rearrangement links TRBV27 to TRBJ2-4, with 10 bases lining up with TRBD1. The germline CDR1 and CDR2 sequences are MNHEY and SMNVEV (reference sequence). The junction had 2 bases not matched to a gene; V was cut back by 2 bases and J by 4 bases. The CDR3 loop spans 15 amino acids.